This is a list of T cell receptor beta chains from one sample in a study of cytomegalovirus exposure and HLA in healthy donors. Some clones are missing from TCRdb's copy, which holds only in-frame ones; the method was immunoSEQ multiplex PCR. The table shows around 100,000 clones, with around four fifths occurring only once. The sample comprised PBMCs. These receptors originate from a male donor in good health and CMV-seropositive. The conserved cysteine and the conserved F or W are not part of the CDR3 here. Only part of the rows carry a size: once, few, many, or a class if the clone is expanded.

clone size,J gene,V gene,CDR3 protein
few,TRBJ2-7,TRBV13,ASSPDRTGVRYEQY
.,TRBJ2-1,TRBV13,ASSLVPGQANNEQF
.,TRBJ2-3,TRBV9,ASSVAAGDQNTQY
.,TRBJ1-2,TRBV27,ASSSGTGGYGYT
.,TRBJ1-2,TRBV19,ASKDRTSYDYT
.,TRBJ1-6,TRBV9,ASSQTGSANSPLH
once,TRBJ2-7,TRBV5-6,ASSLGRVYEQY
.,TRBJ2-3,TRBV5-6,ASTLAGGRDTQY
.,TRBJ2-3,TRBV27,ASSLGGRSADTQY
.,TRBJ2-1,TRBV27,ASSFSFSYNEQF
.,TRBJ2-4,TRBV19,ASSIGRDGTHIQY
.,TRBJ1-6,TRBV6-5,ASSYHPRGSNSPLH
.,TRBJ2-1,TRBV6-5,ASSFPGTSNEQF
.,TRBJ2-3,TRBV5-1,ASSFYGAGGMDTQY
.,TRBJ1-2,TRBV7-9,ASIERGGAYGYT
few,TRBJ1-1,TRBV19,ASSMFQGTGLSAEAF
.,TRBJ2-5,TRBV5-1,ASSPGQRSGTSQETQY
.,TRBJ2-7,TRBV27,ASSPPLGQGMKQY
.,.,TRBV5-6,ASSIPTGTSGGSSYEQY
.,TRBJ2-1,TRBV7-7,ASSPGTRGIHNEQF
.,TRBJ2-7,TRBV14,ASSQEGRTSVYEQY
.,TRBJ2-1,TRBV19,ASSDAGQGGSYNEQF
few,TRBJ2-7,TRBV30,AWSFRTRKAEQY
.,TRBJ2-5,TRBV28,ASSFRTSSQETQY